The subject of this entry is one TCR beta chain. Its antigen is unknown. Base qualities are missing; no much larger clone stands one base away. This sample is part of a study of T cell changes during pregnancy in multiple sclerosis (dated by TCRdb to between 2018 and 2021). For the wider study: The study examined how the T cell repertoire changed over the course of pregnancy in women with multiple sclerosis.

Library generation was performed with the immunoSEQ multiplex PCR assay. TCRdb retrieved this table from immuneACCESS and kept in-frame rearrangements only. Not all clones are present; in checked studies, unresolved V genes account for under half, and no reason is known for the remainder. The sample profile shows about 34,000 clones; less than 95% of them were found once. Roughly 4.5% of the sample goes to the ten largest clones. V is pruned by 6 bases and J by 6 bases, leaving 9 bases of the junction without a gene match. The CDR3, cysteine through phenylalanine, is 15 amino acids long. Here the CDR3 DNA is all that survives: 45 bases in frame from base 1. The CDR1 and CDR2 encoded by the germline V gene (reference sequence) are MNHEY and SMNVEV.

The chain was built from TRBV27 and TRBJ2-1; 9 central bases correspond to TRBD2. Here the sequenced sample was CD8+ T cells from peripheral blood mononuclear cells, taken in the second trimester of pregnancy. The receptor's source is a female donor with multiple sclerosis, enrolled in a pregnancy study. The CDR3 protein sequence reads: CASRRKREDPNEQFF. The bases are TGTGCCAGCAGACGGAAGCGGGAGGACCCCAATGAGCAGTTCTTC.